This T cell receptor beta chain was sequenced during a study of chemoradiotherapy in HPV16-positive cancers. Study background: Functional T-cell assays on a couple of HPV16-positive patients' cells defined candidate HPV-specific clones and common TCR motifs. Study findings and constraints: Non-HPV-specific T cells did not expand in tumors during treatment, whereas candidate HPV-specific clones and E7-related motifs did. HPV-responsive T-cell expansion during chemoradiotherapy was linked to improved recurrence-free survival in HPV16-positive patients.

This CDR3 region has 14 residues. CDR1 and CDR2 from the germline V gene are SGHRS and YFSETQ. V lost 0 bases to trimming and J lost 4 bases; unmatched junction nucleotides: 1. Generated by immunoSEQ multiplex PCR, the TCRdb table keeps only in-frame clones and is missing some. The top ten hold 22% of the sample, which has tens of thousands of clones, over 85% seen once. About this clone: Its antigen is still unknown.

Over chemoradiotherapy, repertoires were sampled more than once. This clonotype was sampled from a human donor with HPV-associated anogenital cancer. The chain uses TRBV5-1 and TRBJ2-3, with 8 bases matching TRBD2. The material was blood, obtained from a patient who underwent chemoradiotherapy. Written as DNA, the CDR3 is TGCGCCAGCAGCTTGGCCGGGGGGGCAGATACGCAGTATTTT. It encodes CASSLAGGADTQYF.